Presented here are 13 T cell receptor beta chains from one specimen sequenced in a study of blood T cell repertoires in COVID-19. TCRdb's table, derived via immunoSEQ multiplex PCR, lists solely in-frame clones and lacks some. The repertoire consists of approximately 210,000 clones, with over 75% occurring once and the leading ten covering about 4%. The sequenced sample consisted of PBMCs or T cells enriched from blood (not recorded which). These receptors came from a man in his thirties or forties with acute COVID-19.

In this sample, this clone turned up many times. The chain joins TRBV4-1 to TRBJ1-5; 7 positions agree with TRBD1. Germline assignment: CDR1 MGHRA and CDR2 YSYEKL. V shed 5 bases and J 4 bases; nucleotides not matched to a gene: 8. The CDR3 sequence is 15 residues long. This CDR3 reads CASSDRQGGNQPQHF. DNA for the CDR3: TGCGCCAGCAGCGACAGACAGGGTGGTAATCAGCCCCAGCATTTT.

About this clone: This same CDR3 is encoded by further DNA sequences in the sample. J is TRBJ2-2 and V is TRBV19; 7 bases fit TRBD1. The CDR3 extends over 14 amino acids. Germline trimming cut 7 bases from V and 5 bases from J; bases unmatched to any gene: 7. Germline values: CDR1 LNHDA, CDR2 SQIVND (reference sequence). CDR3 DNA: TGTGCCAGTAAGGCACAGGGGAGAACCGGGGAGCTGTTTTTT. This translates into CASKAQGRTGELFF.

The rearrangement links TRBV3-1 (or the pseudogene TRBV3-2) to TRBJ2-7; 10 bases fit TRBD2. Per the germline V gene, CDR1 is LGHDT and CDR2 is YNNKEL (reference sequence). This CDR3 contains 15 residues. J was trimmed by 4 bases and V by 4 bases; bases with no gene match: 7. CDR3 bases: TGTGCCAGCAGCCCCGGGCTAGCGGGAGTATACGAGCAGTACTTC. It translates to CASSPGLAGVYEQYF.

The V and J genes are TRBV7-2 and TRBJ2-7; D is perhaps TRBD2 (6 bases). This CDR3 has 16 amino acids. V was clipped by 5 bases and J by 1 base, with 18 bases between them. CDR1 is SGHTA and CDR2 is FQGNSA in the germline V gene. The DNA of the CDR3 is TGTGCCAGCAGCCCCAAACCCGGGAGACAATCCTACGAGCAGTACTTC. It encodes CASSPKPGRQSYEQYF.

The V call is TRBV5-1, the J call TRBJ2-5; 8 bases fit TRBD2. J lost 4 bases, V lost 5 bases, and 10 bases had no gene match. Germline lookup yields CDR1 SGHRS and CDR2 YFSETQ. The CDR3 spans 15 residues. The CDR3 DNA reads as TGCGCCAGCAGATGGGGGGAGCGGGGGACAGAGACCCAGTACTTC. Translating gives CASRWGERGTETQYF.

This clone occurred many times. In nucleotides, the CDR3 is TGTGCCAGCAGCCCAAGACAGTTGGATACGCAGTATTTT. Protein product: CASSPRQLDTQYF. The chain has TRBV13 and TRBJ2-3; D is perhaps TRBD1 (5 bases). V shed 5 bases and J shed 6 bases, with 12 bases lying between them. Germline-derived CDR1 and CDR2 are PRHDT and FYEKMQ (reference sequence). The CDR3 has 13 amino acids.

This rearrangement joins TRBV19 to TRBJ1-2, with D unclear. The CDR3 is made up of 13 amino acids. V was pared by 4 bases and J by 5 bases, with 11 bases between. The V gene's germline CDR1 is LNHDA and CDR2 SQIVND (reference sequence). The CDR3 DNA reads as TGTGCCAGTAGTACCCGGGAGAAATATGGCTACACCTTC. It translates to CASSTREKYGYTF.

The genes are TRBV19 and TRBJ1-1, with D hard to call. CDR1 and CDR2 (germline): LNHDA, SQIVND (reference sequence). The CDR3 length is 16 residues. Deletions cut 5 bases from V and 1 base from J, with 17 bases between. CDR3 nucleotide sequence: TGTGCCAGTAGTCCCCTCCCGGGAACCGGGAACACTGAAGCTTTCTTT. This codes for CASSPLPGTGNTEAFF.

This clone was observed a handful of times. V is TRBV4-1 and J is TRBJ2-7, with D tentatively TRBD1 (6 bases). The V gene lost 4 bases and the J gene lost 9 bases, with 16 bases spanning the gap. Germline-derived CDR1 and CDR2 are MGHRA and YSYEKL. The CDR3 length is 13 residues. CDR3 nucleotides: TGCGCCAGCAGCCTAGCCCAGGGGATAGCGCAGTACTTC. Protein: CASSLAQGIAQYF.

The chain combines TRBV19 with TRBJ1-2; D perhaps matches TRBD1 (6 bases). V was pared by 5 bases and J by 1 base, with 11 bases between. The CDR3 is made up of 14 amino acids. Germline values: CDR1 LNHDA, CDR2 SQIVND (reference sequence). The CDR3 DNA sequence: TGTGCCAGTAGTGGGGACACCGTTAACTATGGCTACACCTTC. Translating gives CASSGDTVNYGYTF.

V and J are TRBV5-1 and TRBJ2-6; tentatively, D is TRBD2 (6 bases). This CDR3 has 16 residues. CDR1 and CDR2 from the germline V gene are SGHRS and YFSETQ. V was cut by 0 bases and J by 0 bases, with 7 bases left in between. The CDR3 loop is CASSLVGGSGANVLTF. The CDR3 nucleotides are TGCGCCAGCAGCTTGGTCGGGGGCTCTGGGGCCAACGTCCTGACTTTC. Combining the CDR3 with reference TRBV5-1 and TRBJ2-6 gives the whole variable domain KAGVTQTPRYLIKTRGQQVTLSCSPISGHRSVSWYQQTPGQGLQFLFEYFSETQRNKGNFPGRFSGRQFSNSRSEMNVSTLELGDSALYLCASSLVGGSGANVLTFGAGSRLTVL.

The V call is TRBV5-6, the J call TRBJ2-7, with 10 bases identical to TRBD1. The CDR3 consists of 14 residues. V was clipped by 2 bases and J by 3 bases; unmatched bases: 2. Per germline, CDR1 SGHDT and CDR2 YYEEEE. CDR3 sequence: CASSFGTGDYEQYF. The CDR3 DNA reads as TGTGCCAGCAGCTTCGGGACAGGGGACTACGAGCAGTACTTC. The full variable domain, with the rest looked up from reference TRBV5-6 and TRBJ2-7, is DAGVTQSPTHLIKTRGQQVTLRCSPKSGHDTVSWYQQALGQGPQFIFQYYEEEERQRGNFPDRFSGHQFPNYSSELNVNALLLGDSALYLCASSFGTGDYEQYFGPGTRLTVT.

This clone appeared a few times. This chain uses TRBV4-2 with TRBJ2-7; TRBD1 agrees at 11 bases. The CDR3 length is 17 residues. V lost 1 base, J lost 4 bases, and 9 bases stayed unmatched. Germline V lookup: CDR1 LGHNA, CDR2 YNFKEQ. The CDR3 coding sequence is TGTGCCAGCAGCCAAGCGTTGCTTGGGACAGGGGGGTACGAGCAGTACTTC. Translated: CASSQALLGTGGYEQYF.